This TCR beta chain came from a study of T cell responses to AZD1222 COVID-19 vaccine. Study findings and constraints: Nearly half of spike-specific TCRs reportedly target variant regions that are unmutated in the B.1.351 and B.1.1.7 variants. CD4 TCRs associated with vaccination spanned spike, dominating at 160-218 and 743-854. Baseline seropositives among AZD1222 recipients totaled only five to seven.

Points on this clone: Antigen: not known.

Sequenced by immunoSEQ multiplex PCR; TCRdb stores in-frame clones only, minus some. The sample includes roughly 58,000 clones, 85% seen only once; the top ten take approximately 19%. V lost 4 bases and J 0 bases, leaving 18 bases between the germline ends. CDR1 and CDR2 (germline): KGHSH, LQKENI. This CDR3 comprises 17 residues. This sample comprised peripheral blood, obtained on day 0 of MenACWY control vaccination. This sequence originates from an adult in good health. This rearrangement joins TRBV18 to TRBJ1-2; possible D gene TRBD1, 5 bases. The CDR3 coding sequence is TGTGCCAGCTCACACCTACAGGTAAAGGCGGCTAACTATGGCTACACCTTC. Translating it yields CASSHLQVKAANYGYTF. The full variable domain, in which reference TRBV18 and TRBJ1-2 provide the parts outside the CDR3, is NAGVMQNPRHLVRRRGQEARLRCSPMKGHSHVYWYRQLPEEGLKFMVYLQKENIIDESGMPKERFSAEFPKEGPSILRIQQVVRGDSAAYFCASSHLQVKAANYGYTFGSGTRLTVV.